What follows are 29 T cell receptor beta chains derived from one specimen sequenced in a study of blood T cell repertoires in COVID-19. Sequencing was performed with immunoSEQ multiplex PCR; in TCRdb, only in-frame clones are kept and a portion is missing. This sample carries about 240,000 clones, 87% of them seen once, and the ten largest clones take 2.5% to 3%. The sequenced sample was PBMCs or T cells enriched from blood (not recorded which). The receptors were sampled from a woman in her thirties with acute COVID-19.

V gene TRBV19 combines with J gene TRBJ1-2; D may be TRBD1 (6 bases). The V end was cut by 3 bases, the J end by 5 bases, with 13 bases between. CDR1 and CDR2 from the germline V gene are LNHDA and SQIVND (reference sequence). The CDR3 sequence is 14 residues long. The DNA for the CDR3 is TGTGCCAGTAGTATGAGTAGGGGGAGATATGGCTACACCTTC. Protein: CASSMSRGRYGYTF.

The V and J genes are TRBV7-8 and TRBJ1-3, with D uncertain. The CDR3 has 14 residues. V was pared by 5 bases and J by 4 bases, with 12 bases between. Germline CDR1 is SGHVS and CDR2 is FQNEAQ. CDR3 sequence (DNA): TGTGCCAGCAGCCCTCTCCGGGGAGGAAACACCATATATTTT. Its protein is CASSPLRGGNTIYF.

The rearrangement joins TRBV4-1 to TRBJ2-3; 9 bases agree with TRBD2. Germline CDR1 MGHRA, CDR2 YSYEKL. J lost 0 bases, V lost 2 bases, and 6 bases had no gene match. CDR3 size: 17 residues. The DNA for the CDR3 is TGCGCCAGCAGCCAATCAACGCTAGCGGGGAGCACAGATACGCAGTATTTT. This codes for CASSQSTLAGSTDTQYF.

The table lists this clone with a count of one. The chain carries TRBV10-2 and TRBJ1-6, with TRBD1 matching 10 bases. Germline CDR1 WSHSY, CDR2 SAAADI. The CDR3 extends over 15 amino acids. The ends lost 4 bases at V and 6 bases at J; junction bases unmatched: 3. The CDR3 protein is CASSGQGAVNSPLHF. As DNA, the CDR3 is TGCGCCAGCAGTGGACAGGGGGCTGTTAATTCACCCCTCCACTTT.

For the CDR3, the DNA is TGTGCCACCAGTGATTCGAACCAGGTCTATGGCTACACCTTC. Its translation is CATSDSNQVYGYTF. The chain carries TRBV24-1 and TRBJ1-2; no clear D. The CDR3 spans 14 residues. The V gene's germline CDR1 is KGHDR and CDR2 SFDVKD. The V gene lost 2 bases and the J gene lost 4 bases, with 10 bases spanning the gap.

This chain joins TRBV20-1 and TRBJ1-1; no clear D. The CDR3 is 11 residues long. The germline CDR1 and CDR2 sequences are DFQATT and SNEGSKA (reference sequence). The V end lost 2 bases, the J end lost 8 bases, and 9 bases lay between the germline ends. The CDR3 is CSARLTGEAFF. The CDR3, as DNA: TGCAGTGCTAGACTGACGGGGGAAGCTTTCTTT.

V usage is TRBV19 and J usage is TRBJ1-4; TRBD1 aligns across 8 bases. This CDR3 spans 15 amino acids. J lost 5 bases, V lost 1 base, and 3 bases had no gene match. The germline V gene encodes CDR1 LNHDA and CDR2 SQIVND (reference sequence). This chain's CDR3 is CASSIVGTGNEKLFF. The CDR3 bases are TGTGCCAGTAGTATAGTCGGGACAGGCAATGAAAAACTGTTTTTT.

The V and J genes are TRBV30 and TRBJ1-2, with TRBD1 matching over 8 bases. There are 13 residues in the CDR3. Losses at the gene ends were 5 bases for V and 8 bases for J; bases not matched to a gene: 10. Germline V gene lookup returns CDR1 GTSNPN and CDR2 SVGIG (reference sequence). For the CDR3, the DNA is TGTGCCTGGTCTCACTTCCAGGGGGCAGGCTACACCTTC. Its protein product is CAWSHFQGAGYTF.

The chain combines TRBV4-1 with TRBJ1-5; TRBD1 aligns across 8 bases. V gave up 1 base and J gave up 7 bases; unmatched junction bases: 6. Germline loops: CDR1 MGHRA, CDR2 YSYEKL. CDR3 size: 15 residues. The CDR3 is CASSQGTGSWQPQHF. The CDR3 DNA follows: TGCGCCAGCAGCCAAGGGACAGGGTCTTGGCAGCCCCAGCATTTT.

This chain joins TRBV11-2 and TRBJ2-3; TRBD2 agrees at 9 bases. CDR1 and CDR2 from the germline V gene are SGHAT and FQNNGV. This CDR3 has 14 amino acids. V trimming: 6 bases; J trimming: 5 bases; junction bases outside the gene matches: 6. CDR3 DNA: TGTGCCAGCAGATATCAGCGGGGGGTAGATACGCAGTATTTT. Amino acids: CASRYQRGVDTQYF.

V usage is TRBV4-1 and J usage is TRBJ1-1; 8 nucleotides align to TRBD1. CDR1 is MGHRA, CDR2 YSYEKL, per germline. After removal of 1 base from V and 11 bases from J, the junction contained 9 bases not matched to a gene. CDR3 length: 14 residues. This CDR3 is CASSQADRGVSAFF. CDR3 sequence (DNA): TGCGCCAGCAGCCAAGCTGACAGGGGTGTGTCGGCTTTCTTT.

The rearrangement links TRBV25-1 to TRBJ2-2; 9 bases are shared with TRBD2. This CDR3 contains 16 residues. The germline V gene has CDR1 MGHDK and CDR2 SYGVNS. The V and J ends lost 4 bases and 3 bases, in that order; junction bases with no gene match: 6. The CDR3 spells CASSGSGGRDTGELFF. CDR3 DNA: TGTGCCAGCAGTGGTAGCGGGGGTCGGGACACCGGGGAGCTGTTTTTT.

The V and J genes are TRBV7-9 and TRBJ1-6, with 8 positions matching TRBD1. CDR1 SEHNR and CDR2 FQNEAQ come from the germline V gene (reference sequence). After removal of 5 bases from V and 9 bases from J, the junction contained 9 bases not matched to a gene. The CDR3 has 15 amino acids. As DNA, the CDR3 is TGTGCCAGCAGCCGAGGAGGACAGGGATTTTCACCCCTCCACTTT. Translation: CASSRGGQGFSPLHF.

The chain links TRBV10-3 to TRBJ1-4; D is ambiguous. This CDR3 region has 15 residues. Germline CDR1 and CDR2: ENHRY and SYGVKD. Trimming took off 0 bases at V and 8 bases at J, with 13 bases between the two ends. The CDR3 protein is CAISESGQAGEKLFF. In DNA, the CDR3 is TGTGCCATCAGTGAGTCTGGGCAGGCAGGAGAAAAACTGTTTTTT.

The CDR3 region has the DNA TGTGCCAGCAGCTTGGTCAGCGGGGATATAGGAAACACCATATATTTT. Translation gives CASSLVSGDIGNTIYF. This chain links TRBV5-6 with TRBJ1-3; the D is unclear. V was clipped by 0 bases and J by 4 bases, with 14 bases between them. CDR1 is SGHDT and CDR2 is YYEEEE in the germline V gene. The CDR3 is made up of 16 amino acids.

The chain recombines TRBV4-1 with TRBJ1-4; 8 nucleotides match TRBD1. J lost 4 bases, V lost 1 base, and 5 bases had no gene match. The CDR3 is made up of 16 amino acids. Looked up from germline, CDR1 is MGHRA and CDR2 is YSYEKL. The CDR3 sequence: CASSQGMGQDNEKLFF. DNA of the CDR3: TGCGCCAGCAGCCAAGGAATGGGACAGGATAATGAAAAACTGTTTTTT.

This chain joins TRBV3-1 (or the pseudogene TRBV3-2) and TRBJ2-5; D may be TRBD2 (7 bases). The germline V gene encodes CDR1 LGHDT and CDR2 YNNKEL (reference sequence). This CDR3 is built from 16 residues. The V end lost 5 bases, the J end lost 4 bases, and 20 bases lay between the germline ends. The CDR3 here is CASSKGGAGRLETQYF. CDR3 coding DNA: TGTGCCAGCAGCAAGGGGGGAGCGGGGAGGTTAGAGACCCAGTACTTC.

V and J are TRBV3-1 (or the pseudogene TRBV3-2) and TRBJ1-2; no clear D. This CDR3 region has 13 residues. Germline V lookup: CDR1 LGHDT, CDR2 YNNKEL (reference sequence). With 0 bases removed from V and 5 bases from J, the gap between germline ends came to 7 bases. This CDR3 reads CASSQEGVYGYTF. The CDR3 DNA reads TGTGCCAGCAGCCAAGAAGGAGTTTATGGCTACACCTTC.

Here the CDR3 reads CASSQDGRVLGPQHF. The CDR3 DNA is TGCGCCAGCAGCCAAGATGGGAGGGTTCTAGGGCCCCAGCATTTT. The genes are TRBV4-1 and TRBJ1-5; no clear D. Trimming shortened V by 0 bases and J by 9 bases, and 15 bases separated the two germline ends. Germline V gene sequence: CDR1 MGHRA, CDR2 YSYEKL. The CDR3 runs 15 residues.

As DNA, the CDR3 is TGCAGCTATCGGGGGTCGGCTAATGAAAAACTGTTTTTT. Protein: CSYRGSANEKLFF. This chain joins TRBV29-1 and TRBJ1-4; a possible D gene is TRBD1 (5 bases). Per the germline V gene, CDR1 is SQVTM and CDR2 is ANQGSEA. CDR3 size: 13 residues. Deletions cut 8 bases from V and 3 bases from J, with 13 bases between.

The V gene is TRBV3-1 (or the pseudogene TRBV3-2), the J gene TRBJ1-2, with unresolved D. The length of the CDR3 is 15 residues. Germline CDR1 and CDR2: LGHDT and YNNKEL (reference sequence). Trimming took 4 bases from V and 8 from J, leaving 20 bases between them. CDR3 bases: TGTGCCAGCAGCCCACCCATACCCCACCGGGGAGGCTACACCTTC. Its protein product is CASSPPIPHRGGYTF.

CDR3 sequence reads: CASSLSRTGAKEKLFF. The CDR3 nucleotides read TGTGCCAGCAGCTTATCCCGGACAGGGGCCAAGGAAAAACTGTTTTTT. The chain links TRBV7-9 to TRBJ1-4; 9 nucleotides agree with TRBD1. CDR1 and CDR2 (germline): SEHNR, FQNEAQ (reference sequence). V shed 2 bases, J shed 8 bases, and the junction held 9 bases outside the gene matches. The CDR3 runs 16 residues.

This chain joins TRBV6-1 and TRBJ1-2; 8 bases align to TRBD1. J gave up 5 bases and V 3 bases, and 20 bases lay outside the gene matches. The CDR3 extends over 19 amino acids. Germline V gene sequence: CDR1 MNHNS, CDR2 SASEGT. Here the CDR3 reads CASSDKIPGQVGSGYGYTF. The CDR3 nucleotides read TGTGCCAGCAGTGATAAAATACCGGGACAGGTCGGGTCTGGGTATGGCTACACCTTC.

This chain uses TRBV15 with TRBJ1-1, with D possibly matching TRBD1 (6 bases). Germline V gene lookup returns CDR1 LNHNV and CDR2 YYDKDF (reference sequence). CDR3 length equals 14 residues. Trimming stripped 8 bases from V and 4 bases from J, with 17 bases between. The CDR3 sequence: CATLREGGVTEAFF. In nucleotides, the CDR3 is TGTGCCACCCTCAGGGAAGGGGGAGTCACTGAAGCTTTCTTT.

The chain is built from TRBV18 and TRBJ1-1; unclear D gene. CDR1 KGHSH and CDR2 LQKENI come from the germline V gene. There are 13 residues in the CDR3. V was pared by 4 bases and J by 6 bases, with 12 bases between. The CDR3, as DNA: TGTGCCAGCTCACGAGAAGAGGGCGCTGAAGCTTTCTTT. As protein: CASSREEGAEAFF. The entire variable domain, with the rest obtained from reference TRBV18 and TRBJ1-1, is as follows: NAGVMQNPRHLVRRRGQEARLRCSPMKGHSHVYWYRQLPEEGLKFMVYLQKENIIDESGMPKERFSAEFPKEGPSILRIQQVVRGDSAAYFCASSREEGAEAFFGQGTRLTVV.

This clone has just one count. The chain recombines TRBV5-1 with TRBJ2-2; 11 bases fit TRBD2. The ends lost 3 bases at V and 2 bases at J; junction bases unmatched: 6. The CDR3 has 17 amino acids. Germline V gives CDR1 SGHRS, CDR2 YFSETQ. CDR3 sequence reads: CASSSHTSGGNTGELFF. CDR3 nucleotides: TGCGCCAGCAGCTCCCATACTAGCGGGGGTAACACCGGGGAGCTGTTTTTT.

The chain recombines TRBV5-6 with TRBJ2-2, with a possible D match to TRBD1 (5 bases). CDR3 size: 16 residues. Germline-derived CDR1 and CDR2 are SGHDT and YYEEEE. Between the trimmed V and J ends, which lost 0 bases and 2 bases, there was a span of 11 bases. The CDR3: CASSLEVQGNTGELFF. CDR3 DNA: TGTGCCAGCAGCTTGGAGGTCCAGGGCAACACCGGGGAGCTGTTTTTT.

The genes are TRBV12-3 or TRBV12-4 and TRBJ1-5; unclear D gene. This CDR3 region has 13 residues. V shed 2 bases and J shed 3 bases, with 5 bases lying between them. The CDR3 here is CASSLTANQPQHF. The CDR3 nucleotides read TGTGCCAGCAGTTTAACAGCCAATCAGCCCCAGCATTTT.

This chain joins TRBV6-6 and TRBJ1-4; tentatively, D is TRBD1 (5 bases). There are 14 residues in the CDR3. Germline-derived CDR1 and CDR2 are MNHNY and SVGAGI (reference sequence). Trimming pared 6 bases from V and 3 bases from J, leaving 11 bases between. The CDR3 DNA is TGTGCCAGCAGGAGGCGACAGTCTAATGAAAAACTGTTTTTT. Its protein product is CASRRRQSNEKLFF.